The clone carrying this T cell receptor (beta chain) has at least ten counts. The antigen remains undetermined. This record comes from a study of neurological immune-mediated disorders. Study results and caveats: In HTLV-1-associated myelopathy, TCR clonal expansion was greatest, and in multiple sclerosis it was least, below healthy controls.

J gave up 0 bases and V 4 bases, and 0 bases lay outside the gene matches. The germline CDR1 and CDR2 sequences are SNHLY and FYNNEI. The CDR3 length is 17 residues. With 10-nucleotide random UMIs included, cDNA was synthesized by 5'RACE. A single run covered 15-18 subjects with over 190 million TCR-beta sequences. TCRdb processed the 5' RACE reads anew with MiXCR; each CDR3 protein has one entry. There are some 24,000 distinct CDR3 sequences in the sample; around an eighth occur only once, and approximately 16% lies in the top ten. Stored at -80 C, 2 million PBMCs were the source of the unsorted libraries.

The source of this sequence is a woman in her forties with HTLV-1-associated myelopathy (HAM/TSP). The V gene is TRBV2, the J gene TRBJ2-2, with TRBD2 matching 15 bases. Sequenced: PBMCs. Written as DNA, the CDR3 is TGTGCCAGCAGTGGGACTAGCGGGAGGGCGAACACCGGGGAGCTGTTTTTT. Protein product: CASSGTSGRANTGELFF.